Shown below are 24 T cell receptor beta chains from a single sample sequenced in a study of neoadjuvant anti-PD-1 for oral cavity cancer. TCRdb's table, derived via immunoSEQ multiplex PCR, lists solely in-frame clones and lacks some. The table has about 72,000 clones, approximately 84% seen once; the top ten hold about 3.7%. Time point defined: after neoadjuvant nivolumab, at surgical resection. Sequenced material: PBMCs, taken after nivolumab (anti-PD-1) treatment. These receptors were obtained from a person aged 35-79 years with oral cavity squamous cell carcinoma.

The genes are TRBV4-1 and TRBJ2-3; perhaps TRBD1 as D (5 bases). Germline V CDR1 and CDR2: MGHRA, YSYEKL. The germline V and J ends were trimmed by 4 bases and 9 bases, with 11 bases remaining between them. The CDR3 spans 12 residues. The CDR3 coding sequence is TGCGCCAGCAGCCCTCTGGCAGGGACGCAGTATTTT. Amino acid sequence: CASSPLAGTQYF.

The rearrangement uses TRBV5-4 and TRBJ1-4; D is possibly TRBD1 (5 bases). V lost 1 base and J lost 6, with 7 bases in between. This CDR3 spans 13 amino acids. Germline V CDR1 and CDR2: SGHNT, YYREEE (reference sequence). The chain's CDR3 is CASSLRGDEKLFF. Here the CDR3 DNA reads TGTGCCAGCAGCTTGAGGGGAGATGAAAAACTGTTTTTT.

The chain recombines TRBV30 with TRBJ2-3; D gene ambiguous. Germline V gene data show CDR1 as GTSNPN and CDR2 as SVGIG (reference sequence). The CDR3 totals 17 residues. The V and J ends lost 2 bases and 3 bases respectively, with 21 bases between them. The CDR3 region has the DNA TGTGCCTGGAGTCCAGGACCAGAGAGAGGAAGTACAGATACGCAGTATTTT. Its translation: CAWSPGPERGSTDTQYF.

The chain is built from TRBV5-8 and TRBJ2-1, with 10 nucleotides matching TRBD2. The junction had 15 bases not matched to a gene; V was cut back by 4 bases and J by 8 bases. The CDR3 contains 17 residues. Germline CDR1 and CDR2: SGHTS and YDEGEE. Here the CDR3 reads CASSESKSSGSVDEQFF. In nucleotides, the CDR3 is TGTGCCAGCAGCGAAAGCAAGTCTAGCGGGAGTGTCGATGAGCAGTTCTTC.

The chain couples TRBV6-1 to TRBJ2-6; a possible D gene is TRBD1 (6 bases). Germline CDR1 MNHNS, CDR2 SASEGT. V was pared by 6 bases and J by 0 bases, with 9 bases between. The length of the CDR3 is 15 residues. CDR3 nucleotides: TGTGCCAGCAGAACAGGGAGCTCTGGGGCCAACGTCCTGACTTTC. Translation: CASRTGSSGANVLTF.

This chain connects TRBV14 to TRBJ2-2; D might be TRBD1 (6 bases). Per germline, CDR1 SGHDN and CDR2 FVKESK. This CDR3 is built from 14 residues. Trimming pared 2 bases from V and 5 bases from J, leaving 9 bases between. CDR3 in amino acids: CASSQPGVTGELFF. In nucleotides, the CDR3 is TGTGCCAGCAGCCAACCAGGGGTTACCGGGGAGCTGTTTTTT. The full variable domain, with the rest looked up from reference TRBV14 and TRBJ2-2, is EAGVTQFPSHSVIEKGQTVTLRCDPISGHDNLYWYRRVMGKEIKFLLHFVKESKQDESGMPNNRFLAERTGGTYSTLKVQPAELEDSGVYFCASSQPGVTGELFFGEGSRLTVL.

J is TRBJ1-5 and V is TRBV28; TRBD1 agrees at 7 bases. Germline V gene sequence: CDR1 MDHEN, CDR2 SYDVKM. Germline trimming cut 5 bases from V and 0 bases from J; bases unmatched to any gene: 10. The CDR3 extends over 17 amino acids. This chain's CDR3 is CASSRRGTDPSNQPQHF. Here the CDR3 DNA reads TGTGCCAGCAGTCGCCGCGGGACAGACCCTAGCAATCAGCCCCAGCATTTT.

V is TRBV28 and J is TRBJ1-5; D call uncertain. This CDR3 has 14 residues. Trimming left V 2 bases short and J 2 bases short, with 7 bases between. The germline CDR1 and CDR2 sequences are MDHEN and SYDVKM. The CDR3 bases are TGTGCCAGCAGTTTAACTGTAGGCAATCAGCCCCAGCATTTT. Translating gives CASSLTVGNQPQHF.

This clone appeared once. The gene calls are TRBV4-2 and TRBJ2-4, with D perhaps matching TRBD2 (6 bases). Germline lookup yields CDR1 LGHNA and CDR2 YNFKEQ. The CDR3 extends over 17 amino acids. V lost 0 bases and J lost 2, with 14 bases in between. CDR3 nucleotides: TGTGCCAGCAGCCAAGATACGAGGGAGGCCCCCAAAAACATTCAGTACTTC. Residues: CASSQDTREAPKNIQYF.

The rearrangement joins TRBV4-1 to TRBJ2-2; D gene ambiguous. Trimming removed 0 bases at V and 2 bases at J, with 10 bases between. From germline, CDR1 is MGHRA and CDR2 YSYEKL. The CDR3 has 16 amino acids. Here the CDR3 reads CASSQELFLNTGELFF. The CDR3, as DNA: TGCGCCAGCAGCCAAGAACTTTTTTTAAACACCGGGGAGCTGTTTTTT.

This sequence joins TRBV10-3 and TRBJ1-5, with 7 nucleotides matching TRBD1. The CDR3 has 13 amino acids. V dropped 10 bases and J dropped 0; count of bases not matched to a gene: 3. The germline gives CDR1 ENHRY, CDR2 SYGVKD. CDR3 sequence reads: CATGQYSNQPQHF. Written as DNA, the CDR3 is TGTGCCACGGGACAGTATAGCAATCAGCCCCAGCATTTT.

This chain connects TRBV5-1 to TRBJ2-5, with TRBD2 matching 9 bases. Germline V gives CDR1 SGHRS, CDR2 YFSETQ. Trimming removed 0 bases from V and 2 bases from J; junction bases left unmatched: 5. CDR3 length equals 16 residues. In DNA, the CDR3 is TGCGCCAGCAGCTTGGCACCTAGCGGGGTACAAGAGACCCAGTACTTC. Translation gives CASSLAPSGVQETQYF.

The rearrangement joins TRBV2 to TRBJ1-5; D gene uncertain. The CDR3 extends over 12 amino acids. CDR1 is SNHLY and CDR2 is FYNNEI in the germline V gene. Between the trimmed V and J ends, which lost 3 bases and 14 bases, there was a span of 14 bases. CDR3 in amino acids: CASSDWRAPKHF. DNA of the CDR3: TGTGCCAGCAGTGATTGGAGGGCGCCTAAGCATTTT. Combining the CDR3 with reference TRBV2 and TRBJ1-5 gives the whole variable domain EPEVTQTPSHQVTQMGQEVILRCVPISNHLYFYWYRQILGQKVEFLVSFYNNEISEKSEIFDDQFSVERPDGSNFTLKIRSTKLEDSAMYFCASSDWRAPKHFGDGTRLSIL.

The chain is built from TRBV7-9 and TRBJ1-2; D is unclear. Trimming took off 5 bases at V and 7 bases at J, with 14 bases between the two ends. The CDR3 totals 13 residues. Germline V gene sequence: CDR1 SEHNR, CDR2 FQNEAQ (reference sequence). DNA of the CDR3: TGTGCCAGCAGCCGTCCTGGTGGCGGTGGCTACACCTTC. It codes for CASSRPGGGGYTF.

The V gene is TRBV7-2, the J gene TRBJ2-3; 8 positions agree with TRBD2. The CDR3 has 15 amino acids. V dropped 3 bases and J dropped 8; count of bases not matched to a gene: 10. Germline CDR1 SGHTA, CDR2 FQGNSA. CDR3 sequence reads: CASSFPHSGSGTQYF. DNA for the CDR3: TGTGCCAGCAGCTTCCCCCACAGCGGGAGCGGTACGCAGTATTTT.

The gene calls are TRBV5-1 and TRBJ1-1; maybe TRBD1 (5 bases). Germline CDR1 reads SGHRS; CDR2 reads YFSETQ. This CDR3 region has 15 residues. V was pared by 4 bases and J by 0 bases, with 13 bases between. DNA of the CDR3: TGCGCCAGCAGCGGGGACCAGGGACTGAACACTGAAGCTTTCTTT. Translation: CASSGDQGLNTEAFF.

This CDR3 is CASSQAQGVDQPQHF. Here the CDR3 DNA reads TGCGCCAGCAGCCAAGCACAGGGTGTGGATCAGCCCCAGCATTTT. This chain links TRBV4-1 with TRBJ1-5; D possibly corresponds to TRBD1 (6 bases). The ends were cut back, 1 base at V and 5 bases at J, with 12 bases in the middle. Germline V gives CDR1 MGHRA, CDR2 YSYEKL. The CDR3 is made up of 15 amino acids.

The CDR3, as DNA: TGTGCCAGCAGCCCACCAGGGGGCCCCCGGGGGAATGAGCAGTTCTTC. It yields the protein CASSPPGGPRGNEQFF. V is TRBV11-2 and J is TRBJ2-1, with 8 bases lining up with TRBD1. J lost 7 bases, V lost 5 bases, and 13 bases had no gene match. Germline V CDR1 and CDR2: SGHAT, FQNNGV. This CDR3 comprises 16 residues.

The gene calls are TRBV7-9 and TRBJ2-1; 7 bases align to TRBD2. The germline V gene has CDR1 SEHNR and CDR2 FQNEAQ (reference sequence). The CDR3 extends over 15 amino acids. V lost 2 bases to trimming and J lost 3 bases; unmatched junction nucleotides: 4. The CDR3 here is CASSLLAANYNEQFF. In DNA, the CDR3 is TGTGCCAGCAGCTTACTAGCGGCGAACTACAATGAGCAGTTCTTC.

This chain links TRBV6-1 with TRBJ1-1; D unresolved. CDR1 and CDR2 (germline): MNHNS, SASEGT. This CDR3 region has 12 residues. The V end was cut by 8 bases, the J end by 5 bases, with 12 bases between. The CDR3 DNA sequence: TGTGCCAGCGGACGGCAAGCGACTGAAGCTTTCTTT. Translated, it gives CASGRQATEAFF.

The chain uses TRBV6-4 and TRBJ2-1; TRBD2 matches 8 bases. Trimming took 3 bases from V and 6 from J; bases not matched to a gene: 7. Germline CDR1 MRHNA, CDR2 SNTAGT. The CDR3 totals 15 residues. The CDR3 protein is CASSDRAGVFNEQFF. The CDR3 bases are TGTGCCAGCAGTGATCGAGCGGGAGTATTCAATGAGCAGTTCTTC.

This clone occurred once. The J gene is TRBJ2-1, the V gene TRBV9; 8 nucleotides agree with TRBD2. V lost 3 bases, J lost 2 bases, and 7 bases stayed unmatched. Germline values: CDR1 SGDLS, CDR2 YYNGEE. The CDR3 spans 16 residues. CDR3 protein: CASSASSGNTYNEQFF. In nucleotides, the CDR3 is TGTGCCAGCAGCGCAAGTAGCGGGAATACCTACAATGAGCAGTTCTTC.

The chain carries TRBV4-1 and TRBJ2-1; D not resolved. V lost 0 bases to trimming and J lost 5 bases, with 11 bases between them. Germline V CDR1 and CDR2: MGHRA, YSYEKL. CDR3 length equals 15 residues. The CDR3, as DNA: TGCGCCAGCAGCCAAGATCAAACACCAGACAATGAGCAGTTCTTC. Protein sequence: CASSQDQTPDNEQFF.

The chain uses TRBV5-1 and TRBJ2-3, with 15 positions matching TRBD2. The CDR3 contains 18 residues. Germline V gene lookup returns CDR1 SGHRS and CDR2 YFSETQ. Trimming cost V 8 bases and J 6 bases; bases outside gene matches: 16. The CDR3 nucleotides read TGCGCCAGTCAAGGACAGCGGACTAGCGGGAGGGCCGGGGATACGCAGTATTTT. It is translated as CASQGQRTSGRAGDTQYF.